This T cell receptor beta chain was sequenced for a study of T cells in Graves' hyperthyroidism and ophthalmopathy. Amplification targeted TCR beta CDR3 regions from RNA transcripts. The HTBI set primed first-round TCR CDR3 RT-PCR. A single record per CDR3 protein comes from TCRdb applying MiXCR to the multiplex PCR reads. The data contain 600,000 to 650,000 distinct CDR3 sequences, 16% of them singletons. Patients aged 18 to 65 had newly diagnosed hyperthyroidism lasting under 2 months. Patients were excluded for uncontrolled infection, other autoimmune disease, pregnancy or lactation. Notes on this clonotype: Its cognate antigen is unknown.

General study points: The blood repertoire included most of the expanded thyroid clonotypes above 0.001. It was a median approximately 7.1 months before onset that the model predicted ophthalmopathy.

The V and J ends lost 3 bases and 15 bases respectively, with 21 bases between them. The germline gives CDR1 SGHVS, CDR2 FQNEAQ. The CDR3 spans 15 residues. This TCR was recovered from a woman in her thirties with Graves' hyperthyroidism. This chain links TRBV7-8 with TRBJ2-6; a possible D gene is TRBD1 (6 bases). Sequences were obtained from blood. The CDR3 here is CASSFPKGQGSSLTF. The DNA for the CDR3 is TGTGCCAGCAGCTTCCCCAAGGGGCAGGGGAGTTCCCTGACTTTC.